The 20 T cell receptor beta chains presented below share a single source sample, sequenced in a study of human T cells and chemical hapten exposure. TCRdb redid the calling of the RACE reads with MiXCR, one entry per CDR3 protein. Of about 82,000 distinct CDR3 sequences in the sample, under 15% were seen once. Time point given: patch test 3, about 24 weeks after DPC sensitization. Indicated treatment: therapeutic diphenylcyclopropenone sensitization with weekly scalp DPC. The material sequenced was whole blood, taken in connection with sensitization to the hapten diphenylcyclopropenone (DPC). Every receptor here comes from a woman aged 50 to 65 with alopecia areata. Some clones in this sample may be carry-over from other donors' samples.

This clonotype was counted at least ten times. The chain has TRBV30 and TRBJ2-4, with 13 bases that match TRBD2. Unmatched junction bases numbered 5, after V lost 5 bases and J lost 4 bases. This CDR3 comprises 15 residues. CDR1 and CDR2 from the germline V gene are GTSNPN and SVGIG (reference sequence). The CDR3, as DNA: TGTGCCTGGGCACTGGGACTAGCGGGAAAAAACATTCAGTACTTC. Its protein product is CAWALGLAGKNIQYF.

There are many counts of this clonotype. The V and J genes are TRBV6-1 and TRBJ2-5; 7 bases align to TRBD1. The CDR3 covers 16 residues. Losses at the gene ends were 3 bases for V and 4 bases for J; bases not matched to a gene: 11. Germline lookup yields CDR1 MNHNS and CDR2 SASEGT. The CDR3: CASSDPQTGHVETQYF. CDR3 in DNA: TGTGCCAGCAGTGACCCTCAGACAGGGCACGTAGAGACCCAGTACTTC.

This clonotype was counted between two and nine times. The gene calls are TRBV6-1 and TRBJ1-4, with D hard to call. Germline V lookup: CDR1 MNHNS, CDR2 SASEGT. The CDR3 has 14 amino acids. Trimming cost V 1 base and J 5 bases, with 8 bases left between them. CDR3 amino acids: CASSEGTENEKLFF. CDR3 DNA: TGTGCCAGCAGTGAAGGGACGGAGAATGAAAAACTGTTTTTT.

This clonotype turned up a few times. V and J are TRBV28 and TRBJ1-1, with D perhaps TRBD1 (5 bases). The CDR3 sequence is 16 residues long. Per the germline V gene, CDR1 is MDHEN and CDR2 is SYDVKM. Trimming shortened V by 7 bases and J by 1 base, and 19 bases separated the two germline ends. The CDR3 bases are TGTGCCAGCACCCCCTATGAGGGGCTATGGAACACTGAAGCTTTCTTT. Protein: CASTPYEGLWNTEAFF.

This clonotype occurred many times. The gene calls are TRBV29-1 and TRBJ1-5; D is uncertain. Germline CDR1 and CDR2: SQVTM and ANQGSEA. V lost 0 bases to trimming and J lost 8 bases, with 8 bases between them. This CDR3 contains 12 residues. The CDR3 loop is CSVEDSGEPQHF. The CDR3 DNA sequence: TGCAGCGTTGAAGATTCCGGTGAGCCCCAGCATTTT.

This clonotype was counted a few times. The chain employs TRBV6-2 or TRBV6-3 and TRBJ2-3; a possible D gene is TRBD2 (6 bases). This CDR3 is 15 amino acids long. Germline V gives CDR1 MNHEY, CDR2 SVGEGT. Trimming removed 6 bases from V and 6 bases from J, with 19 bases in between. The CDR3 bases are TGTGCCAGCAGCTACGGACCGGGAGCAACGGATACGCAGTATTTT. The encoded protein is CASSYGPGATDTQYF.

Ten or more counts support this clonotype. This rearrangement joins TRBV7-6 to TRBJ1-2, with D possibly TRBD1 on 5 matching bases. The CDR3 is 13 amino acids. The germline gives CDR1 SGHVS, CDR2 FNYEAQ. V lost 2 bases and J lost 2, with 6 bases in between. The CDR3 spells CASSLRGNYGYTF. The CDR3 nucleotides are TGTGCCAGCAGCTTAAGGGGAAACTATGGCTACACCTTC.

A few counts support this clonotype. The rearrangement links TRBV7-8 to TRBJ2-3, with a weak D call TRBD1 (6 bases). V was pared by 7 bases and J by 2 bases, with 19 bases between. This CDR3 has 16 amino acids. The V gene's germline CDR1 is SGHVS and CDR2 FQNEAQ. CDR3 residues: CASTQGPRTFTDTQYF. CDR3 DNA sequence: TGTGCCAGCACCCAGGGGCCCAGAACCTTCACAGATACGCAGTATTTT. The complete variable domain, with remaining parts taken from reference TRBV7-8 and TRBJ2-3, reads GAGVSQSPRYKVAKRGQDVALRCDPISGHVSLFWYQQALGQGPEFLTYFQNEAQLDKSGLPSDRFFAERPEGSVSTLKIQRTQQEDSAVYLCASTQGPRTFTDTQYFGPGTRLTVL.

This clonotype was counted only a few times. J is TRBJ2-1 and V is TRBV12-3 or TRBV12-4; D might be TRBD2 (6 bases). Trimming shortened V by 2 bases and J by 3 bases, and 11 bases separated the two germline ends. This CDR3 is built from 15 residues. The CDR3 loop reads CASSLSGSFYNEQFF. The CDR3 DNA follows: TGTGCCAGCAGTTTATCCGGGAGTTTCTACAATGAGCAGTTCTTC.

This chain connects TRBV29-1 to TRBJ2-1, with TRBD2 matching 8 bases. The germline V gene has CDR1 SQVTM and CDR2 ANQGSEA. This CDR3 comprises 15 residues. J was trimmed by 7 bases and V by 3 bases; bases with no gene match: 11. The CDR3 spells CSVDQRGLGQNEQFF. CDR3 in DNA: TGCAGCGTTGATCAGAGGGGACTAGGTCAAAATGAGCAGTTCTTC.

The V and J genes are TRBV2 and TRBJ2-3, with 14 bases matching TRBD2. The CDR3 extends over 16 amino acids. With V trimmed by 3 bases and J by 5 bases, 4 bases remained unmatched. Germline CDR1 reads SNHLY; CDR2 reads FYNNEI. The DNA for the CDR3 is TGTGCCAGCAGTGACATGGGACTAGCGGGAGAAGATACGCAGTATTTT. It specifies CASSDMGLAGEDTQYF. Variable domain in full (rest from reference TRBV2 and TRBJ2-3): EPEVTQTPSHQVTQMGQEVILRCVPISNHLYFYWYRQILGQKVEFLVSFYNNEISEKSEIFDDQFSVERPDGSNFTLKIRSTKLEDSAMYFCASSDMGLAGEDTQYFGPGTRLTVL.

The sample holds many counts of this clonotype. The chain recombines TRBV7-9 with TRBJ2-6; D is ambiguous. Per the germline V gene, CDR1 is SEHNR and CDR2 is FQNEAQ (reference sequence). Deletions cut 10 bases from V and 0 bases from J, with 10 bases between. This CDR3 contains 14 residues. The DNA for the CDR3 is TGTGCCACCCCAACAACCTCTGGGGCCAACGTCCTGACTTTC. This translates into CATPTTSGANVLTF.

DNA for the CDR3: TGTGCCAGCAGACTAGCGGGACAGAGGTACAATGAGCAGTTCTTC. It codes for CASRLAGQRYNEQFF. V usage is TRBV12-3 or TRBV12-4 and J usage is TRBJ2-1; 10 bases match TRBD2. CDR3 length: 15 amino acids. V dropped 6 bases and J dropped 4; count of bases not matched to a gene: 6.

The genes are TRBV29-1 and TRBJ1-1, with D hard to call. From germline, CDR1 is SQVTM and CDR2 ANQGSEA. This CDR3 is 10 amino acids long. The V gene lost 4 bases and the J gene lost 6 bases, with 6 bases spanning the gap. CDR3 DNA sequence: TGCAGCGTTGTGACCCCTGAAGCTTTCTTT. It yields the protein CSVVTPEAFF.

The table lists this clonotype with a few counts. The chain employs TRBV29-1 and TRBJ2-5; 7 bases agree with TRBD1. V was pared by 5 bases and J by 5 bases, with 11 bases of the junction left unmatched. CDR3 length equals 14 residues. Germline V lookup: CDR1 SQVTM, CDR2 ANQGSEA. This CDR3 reads CSVTMTGNRETQYF. The CDR3 DNA sequence: TGCAGCGTTACCATGACAGGGAATCGCGAGACCCAGTACTTC.

In its sample, this clonotype was seen many times. V is TRBV20-1 and J is TRBJ1-5; D perhaps matches TRBD1 (5 bases). Germline CDR1 is DFQATT and CDR2 is SNEGSKA (reference sequence). Trimming removed 6 bases from V and 1 base from J, with 16 bases in between. This CDR3 comprises 15 residues. CDR3 loop: CSAVAPGASNQPQHF. DNA of the CDR3: TGCAGTGCAGTAGCGCCCGGGGCGAGCAATCAGCCCCAGCATTTT.

For the CDR3, the DNA is TGTGCCAGCAGCGTAGTCGGACTAGCGGGAGGGAAGGTCACAGATACGCAGTATTTT. This codes for CASSVVGLAGGKVTDTQYF. The chain has TRBV9 and TRBJ2-3, with 15 bases that match TRBD2. J gave up 2 bases and V 0 bases, and 7 bases lay outside the gene matches. Looked up from germline, CDR1 is SGDLS and CDR2 is YYNGEE. This CDR3 has 19 residues.

Only a few counts were recorded for this clonotype. The chain carries TRBV20-1 and TRBJ2-1, with no clear D. The CDR3 sequence is 10 residues long. The V end was cut by 3 bases, the J end by 9 bases, with 6 bases between. Germline lookup yields CDR1 DFQATT and CDR2 SNEGSKA (reference sequence). CDR3 in DNA: TGCAGTGCTAGTTTGAGTGAGCAGTTCTTC. Encoded protein: CSASLSEQFF.

The table lists this clonotype with a few counts. The chain uses TRBV3-1 and TRBJ2-1; 7 bases agree with TRBD2. The CDR3 covers 14 residues. Per the germline V gene, CDR1 is LGHDT and CDR2 is YNNKEL (reference sequence). J lost 5 bases, V lost 1 base, and 2 bases had no gene match. The CDR3 DNA sequence: TGTGCCAGCAGCCAAGCGGGGGGAGACAATGAGCAGTTCTTC. Translated: CASSQAGGDNEQFF.

This clonotype was picked up many times. The J gene is TRBJ1-2, the V gene TRBV9, with D unresolved. V was trimmed by 0 bases and J by 4 bases, leaving 10 bases between them. This CDR3 has 14 residues. CDR1 and CDR2 from the germline V gene are SGDLS and YYNGEE. The CDR3 coding sequence is TGTGCCAGCAGCGTAGCGTCAGGTAGCTATGGCTACACCTTC. This encodes CASSVASGSYGYTF.